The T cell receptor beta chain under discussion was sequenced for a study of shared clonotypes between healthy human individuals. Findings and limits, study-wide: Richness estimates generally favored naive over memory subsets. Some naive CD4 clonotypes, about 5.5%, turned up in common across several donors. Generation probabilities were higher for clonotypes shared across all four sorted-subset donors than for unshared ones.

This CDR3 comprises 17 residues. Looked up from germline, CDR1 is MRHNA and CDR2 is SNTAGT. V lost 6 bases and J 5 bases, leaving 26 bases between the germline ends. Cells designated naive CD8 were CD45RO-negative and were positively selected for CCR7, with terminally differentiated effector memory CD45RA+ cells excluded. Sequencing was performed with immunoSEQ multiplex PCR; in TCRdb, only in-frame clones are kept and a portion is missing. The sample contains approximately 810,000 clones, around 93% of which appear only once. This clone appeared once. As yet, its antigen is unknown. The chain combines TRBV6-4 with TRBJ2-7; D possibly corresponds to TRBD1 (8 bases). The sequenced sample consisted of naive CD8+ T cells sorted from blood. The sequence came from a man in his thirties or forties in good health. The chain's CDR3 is CASRTGATGRDTHEQYF. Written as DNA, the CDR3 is TGTGCCAGCAGGACAGGGGCAACGGGGAGGGATACCCACGAGCAGTACTTC.